This entry is about one T cell receptor (beta chain). What it binds is unknown. Germline-derived CDR1 and CDR2 are MNHNY and SVGAGI (reference sequence). CDR3 size: 16 residues. The V and J ends lost 5 bases and 0 bases respectively, with 15 bases between them. Produced via immunoSEQ multiplex PCR; TCRdb's table is partial and in-frame only. Of hundreds of thousands of clones in the sample, about 98% were seen once. This specimen comes from a study of shared clonotypes between healthy human individuals. For the study at large: A donor's plate count was three for CD4 naive and three for CD4 memory; CD8 naive had two and CD8 memory one. Study-wide results and caveats: Measured sharing among donors was expected to vary with sequencing depth. Inspection by rarefaction showed sorted-subset sequencing to be incomplete despite large depth. Non-shared clonotypes showed lower generation probabilities than clonotypes common to all four donors.

CD8 cells regarded as naive lacked CD45RO, were positively chosen for CCR7, and omitted terminally differentiated effector memory CD45RA+ cells. The TCR was taken from a man aged 25-45 years in good health. The V and J genes are TRBV6-6 and TRBJ2-3, with D unresolved. The material sequenced was naive CD8+ T cells sorted from blood. The CDR3 nucleotides are TGTGCCAGCAGTCACCTTAGCCTTACCAGCACAGATACGCAGTATTTT. Residues: CASSHLSLTSTDTQYF.